The sequence of this TCR beta chain was determined in a study of blood T cell repertoires in COVID-19. Study details: Samples taken during acute and convalescent COVID-19 were collected in the United States, Italy and Spain. PBMCs, B-cell-depleted T cells, or T cells provided the cDNA or gDNA that made up the material.

Assay used: immunoSEQ multiplex PCR; TCRdb lists only in-frame clones, some missing. This table has around 9,900 clones, roughly 72% appearing once. Germline-derived CDR1 and CDR2 are MDHEN and SYDVKM. There are 14 residues in the CDR3. The V segment lost 5 bases and the J segment 19 bases; nucleotides outside the gene matches: 14. The TCR sequence derives from a human donor in a cohort sampled during active COVID-19. Material for sequencing was peripheral blood. This chain uses TRBV28 with TRBJ1-6; 10 bases are a match to TRBD1. The CDR3 here is CASSTSGTGAQGHF. The CDR3 nucleotides read TGTGCCAGCAGTACCTCCGGGACAGGGGCCCAAGGACACTTT.